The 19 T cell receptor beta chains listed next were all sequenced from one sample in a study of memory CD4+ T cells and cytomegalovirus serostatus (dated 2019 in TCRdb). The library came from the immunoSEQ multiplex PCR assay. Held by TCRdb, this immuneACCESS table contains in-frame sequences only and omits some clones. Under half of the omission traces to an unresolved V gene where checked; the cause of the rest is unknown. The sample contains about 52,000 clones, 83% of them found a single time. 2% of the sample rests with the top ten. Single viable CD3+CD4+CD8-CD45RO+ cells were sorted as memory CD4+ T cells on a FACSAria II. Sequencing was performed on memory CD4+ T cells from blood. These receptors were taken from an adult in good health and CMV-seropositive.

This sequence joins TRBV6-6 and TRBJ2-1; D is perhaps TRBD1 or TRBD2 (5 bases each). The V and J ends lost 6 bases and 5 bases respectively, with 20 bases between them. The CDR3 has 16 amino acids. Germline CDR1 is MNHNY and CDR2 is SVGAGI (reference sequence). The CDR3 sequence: CASSKGPGPGDNEQFF. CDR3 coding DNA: TGTGCCAGCAGCAAGGGGCCGGGACCGGGTGACAATGAGCAGTTCTTC.

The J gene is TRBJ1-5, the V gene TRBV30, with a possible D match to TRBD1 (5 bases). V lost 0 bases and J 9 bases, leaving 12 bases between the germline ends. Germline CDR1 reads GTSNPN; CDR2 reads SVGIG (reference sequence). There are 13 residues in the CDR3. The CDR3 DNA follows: TGTGCCTGGAGTGTGGGACTGAGTGGGCCCCAGCATTTT. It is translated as CAWSVGLSGPQHF.

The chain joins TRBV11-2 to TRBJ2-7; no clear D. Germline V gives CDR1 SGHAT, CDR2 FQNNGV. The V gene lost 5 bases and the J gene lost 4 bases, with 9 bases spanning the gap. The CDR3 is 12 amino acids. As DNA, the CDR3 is TGTGCCAGCAGCCATGTGTCGTACGAGCAGTACTTC. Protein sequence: CASSHVSYEQYF.

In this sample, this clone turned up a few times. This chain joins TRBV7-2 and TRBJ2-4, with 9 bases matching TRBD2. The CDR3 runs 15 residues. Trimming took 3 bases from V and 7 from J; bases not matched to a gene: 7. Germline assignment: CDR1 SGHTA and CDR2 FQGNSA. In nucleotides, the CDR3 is TGTGCCAGCAGCTTGGGGACTAGCATAGGGAACATTCAGTACTTC. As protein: CASSLGTSIGNIQYF.

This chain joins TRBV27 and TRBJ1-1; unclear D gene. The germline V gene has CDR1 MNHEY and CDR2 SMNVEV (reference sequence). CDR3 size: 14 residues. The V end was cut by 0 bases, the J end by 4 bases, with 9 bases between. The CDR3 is CASSLSWGGTEAFF. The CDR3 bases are TGTGCCAGCAGTTTATCTTGGGGTGGCACTGAAGCTTTCTTT.

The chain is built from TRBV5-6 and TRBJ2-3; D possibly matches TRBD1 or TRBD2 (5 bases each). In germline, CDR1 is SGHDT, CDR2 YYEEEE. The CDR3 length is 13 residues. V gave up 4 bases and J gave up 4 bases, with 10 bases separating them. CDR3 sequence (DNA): TGTGCCAGCAGCCTGGGGGTCGCAGATACGCAGTATTTT. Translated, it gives CASSLGVADTQYF.

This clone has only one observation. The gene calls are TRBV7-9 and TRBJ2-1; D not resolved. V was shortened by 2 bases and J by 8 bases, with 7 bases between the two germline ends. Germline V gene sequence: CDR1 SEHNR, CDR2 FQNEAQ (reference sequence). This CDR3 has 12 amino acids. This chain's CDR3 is CASSLISDEQFF. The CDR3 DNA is TGTGCCAGCAGCTTAATCAGCGATGAGCAGTTCTTC. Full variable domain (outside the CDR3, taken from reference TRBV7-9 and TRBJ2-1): DTGVSQNPRHKITKRGQNVTFRCDPISEHNRLYWYRQTLGQGPEFLTYFQNEAQLEKSRLLSDRFSAERPKGSFSTLEIQRTEQGDSAMYLCASSLISDEQFFGPGTRLTVL.

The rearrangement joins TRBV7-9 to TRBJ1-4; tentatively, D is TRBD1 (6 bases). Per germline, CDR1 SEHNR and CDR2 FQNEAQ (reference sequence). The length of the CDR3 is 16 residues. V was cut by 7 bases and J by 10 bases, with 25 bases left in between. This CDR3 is CASTVAGAGAFGKLFF. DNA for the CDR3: TGTGCCAGCACCGTAGCGGGGGCAGGAGCTTTCGGAAAACTGTTTTTT.

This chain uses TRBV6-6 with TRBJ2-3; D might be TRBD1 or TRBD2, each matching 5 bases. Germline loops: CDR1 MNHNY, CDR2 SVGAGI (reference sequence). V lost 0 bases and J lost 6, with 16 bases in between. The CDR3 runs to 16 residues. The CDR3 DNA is TGTGCCAGCAGTTACTCGATCGTACGGGACCGGGATACGCAGTATTTT. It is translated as CASSYSIVRDRDTQYF.

CDR3 amino acids: CASKPSGSYNEQFF. CDR3 DNA sequence: TGCGCCAGCAAGCCAAGCGGCTCCTACAATGAGCAGTTCTTC. The chain is built from TRBV5-1 and TRBJ2-1, with a weak D call TRBD2 (5 bases). The CDR3 extends over 14 amino acids. V was cut by 6 bases and J by 0 bases, with 10 bases left in between. Germline CDR1 reads SGHRS; CDR2 reads YFSETQ.

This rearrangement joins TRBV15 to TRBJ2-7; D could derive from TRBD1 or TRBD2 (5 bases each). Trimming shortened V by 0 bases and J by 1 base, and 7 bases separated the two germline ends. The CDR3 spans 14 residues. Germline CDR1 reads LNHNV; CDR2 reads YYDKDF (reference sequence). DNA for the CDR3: TGTGCCACCAGCAGAGATGGGGGATCCTACGAGCAGTACTTC. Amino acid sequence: CATSRDGGSYEQYF.

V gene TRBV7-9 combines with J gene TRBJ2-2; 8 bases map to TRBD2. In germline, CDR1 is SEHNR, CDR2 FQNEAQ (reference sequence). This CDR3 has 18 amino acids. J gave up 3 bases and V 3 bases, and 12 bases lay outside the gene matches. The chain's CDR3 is CASSLARGGAGDTGELFF. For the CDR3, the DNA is TGTGCCAGCAGCTTGGCCCGGGGGGGAGCCGGCGACACCGGGGAGCTGTTTTTT.

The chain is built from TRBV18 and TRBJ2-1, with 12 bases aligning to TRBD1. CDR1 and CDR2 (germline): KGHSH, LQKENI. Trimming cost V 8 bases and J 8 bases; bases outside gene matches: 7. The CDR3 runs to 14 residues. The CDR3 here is CASQGGQGAYEQFF. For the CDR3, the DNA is TGTGCCAGCCAAGGGGGACAGGGGGCCTATGAGCAGTTCTTC.

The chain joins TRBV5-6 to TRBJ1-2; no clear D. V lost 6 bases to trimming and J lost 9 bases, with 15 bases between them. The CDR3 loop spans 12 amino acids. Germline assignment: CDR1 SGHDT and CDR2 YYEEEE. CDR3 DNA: TGTGCCAGCACCTTACAGTCCGGGCGCTACACCTTC. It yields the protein CASTLQSGRYTF.

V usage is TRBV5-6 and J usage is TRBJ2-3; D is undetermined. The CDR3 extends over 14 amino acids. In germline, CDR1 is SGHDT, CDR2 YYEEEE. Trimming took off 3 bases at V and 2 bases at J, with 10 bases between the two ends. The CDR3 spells CASSSGPLTDTQYF. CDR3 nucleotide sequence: TGTGCCAGCAGCTCCGGACCGCTCACAGATACGCAGTATTTT.

CDR3 in DNA: TGTGCCAGCAGCTCTACCGGGACAGGGGCTATTTCCTACAATGAGCAGTTCTTC. Its protein product is CASSSTGTGAISYNEQFF. The rearrangement uses TRBV5-6 and TRBJ2-1; 10 nucleotides line up with TRBD1. CDR3 length equals 18 residues. With 3 bases clipped from V and 1 base from J, the junction kept 10 bases outside the gene matches. Germline CDR1 SGHDT, CDR2 YYEEEE.

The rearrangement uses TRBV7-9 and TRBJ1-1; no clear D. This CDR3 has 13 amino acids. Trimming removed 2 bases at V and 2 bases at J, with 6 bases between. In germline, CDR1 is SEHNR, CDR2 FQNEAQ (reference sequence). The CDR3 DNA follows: TGTGCCAGCAGCTTAATGGGAAACACTGAAGCTTTCTTT. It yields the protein CASSLMGNTEAFF.

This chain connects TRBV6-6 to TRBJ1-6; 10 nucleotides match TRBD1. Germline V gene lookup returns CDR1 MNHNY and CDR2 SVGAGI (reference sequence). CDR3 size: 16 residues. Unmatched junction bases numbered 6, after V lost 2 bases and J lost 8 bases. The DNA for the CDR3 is TGTGCCAGCAGTTACAGTCGAGGGACAGGGGATTCACCCCTCCACTTT. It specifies CASSYSRGTGDSPLHF.

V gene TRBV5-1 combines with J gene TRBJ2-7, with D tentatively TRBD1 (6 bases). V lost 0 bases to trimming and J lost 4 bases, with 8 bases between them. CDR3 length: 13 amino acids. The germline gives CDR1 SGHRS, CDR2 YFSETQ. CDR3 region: CASSLGQEYEQYF. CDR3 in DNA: TGCGCCAGCAGCTTGGGACAGGAGTACGAGCAGTACTTC.